This T cell receptor (beta chain) originates from a study of CD8 T cells in ankylosing spondylitis. Study results and caveats: Clones linked to the disease showed a CD8+ phenotype. They occurred at relatively low frequencies in peripheral blood. Clones tied to disease were said to be significantly enriched in matched ankylosing spondylitis synovial fluid. A subset of motif variants has previously been described in the synovial fluid and blood of reactive arthritis. Ankylosing spondylitis blood appeared to be characterized by a TCR beta motif of 8 or 9 highly homologous variants.

The germline CDR1 and CDR2 sequences are SSHAT and FNYEAQ (reference sequence). The CDR3 is 15 residues long. At least ten counts were recorded for this clonotype. Its antigen remains unidentified. A read error may produce the germline difference seen at one junction end. A quantitative 5'-RACE method, one with molecular barcodes, was used to make TCR beta libraries. TCRdb independently ran MiXCR on the 5' RACE reads; one entry per CDR3 protein. The sample yields under 250,000 distinct CDR3 sequences, just under 7.5% seen once. Sequenced: blood, either unsorted or a sorted T cell fraction (not recorded which). The clonotype comes from a male donor with ankylosing spondylitis. V gene TRBV7-7 combines with J gene TRBJ2-3, with 8 bases identical to TRBD1. CDR3 bases: TGTGCTAGCAGCTTAGGACAGGGAGGAAAAGATACGCAGTATTTT. This gives the protein CASSLGQGGKDTQYF.